The present T cell receptor (beta chain) was sequenced within a study of CD8+CD57+ T cells in acquired aplastic anemia. Background on the study: Approximately 10 million reads, on average, were obtained for CD4+ cells from healthy donors.

With V trimmed by 4 bases and J by 8 bases, 13 bases remained unmatched. Germline V lookup: CDR1 LGHDT, CDR2 YNNKEL (reference sequence). This CDR3 is built from 16 residues. At least ten counts were recorded for this clonotype. CDR3 and TCR beta VDJ profiling relied on genomic DNA as the template. In TCRdb, the reads were re-called with MiXCR into one record per CDR3 protein. This sample carries some 240,000 distinct CDR3 sequences, 30% to 40% of them seen once, and the ten largest clones take about 1.1%. V is TRBV3-1 and J is TRBJ1-2, with TRBD1 matching 10 bases. This TCR was recovered from a human donor in good health, serving as a control. The sample comprised sorted CD4+, CD8+, or CD8+CD57+ T cells (not recorded which) from PBMCs. The CDR3 DNA follows: TGTGCCAGCAGCCCGGACAGGGGGTACGATTTGCCCGGCTACACCTTC. Amino acids: CASSPDRGYDLPGYTF.